These T cell receptor beta chains were read from a single sample in a study of shared clonotypes between healthy human individuals. Repertoires were generated with immunoSEQ multiplex PCR, while TCRdb's copy carries only in-frame clones and drops some. The table lists roughly 1,100,000 clones, about 77% of them singletons. Specimen: memory CD4+ T cells sorted from blood. All receptors come from a man between 18 and 35 years old in good health. CDR3s include the opening cysteine and the closing phenylalanine or tryptophan. A D gene is named only where the DNA matches it firmly. Only some rows state a clone size, as once, few, many or a class for expanded clones.

d_call,v_call,j_call,clone_size,cdr3_aa,cdr3_nt
TRBD2,TRBV7-8,TRBJ2-2,-,CASSLRLALQSGELFF,TGTGCCAGCAGCCTCCGACTAGCGTTGCAGTCCGGGGAGCTGTTTTTT
-,TRBV20-1,TRBJ1-1,-,CSATDPPEAFF,TGCAGTGCAACCGACCCGCCTGAAGCTTTCTTT
-,TRBV6-1,TRBJ2-3,-,CASSEIGSDTQYF,TGTGCCAGCAGTGAAATCGGTTCAGATACGCAGTATTTT
-,TRBV7-3,TRBJ2-7,few,CASSLGGNSYEQYF,TGTGCCAGCAGCTTAGGGGGGAACAGCTACGAGCAGTACTTC
-,TRBV10-3,TRBJ2-7,-,CAISEQGFGYEQYF,TGTGCCATCAGTGAGCAGGGGTTCGGGTACGAGCAGTACTTC
TRBD2,TRBV23-1,TRBJ2-2,-,CANGLAGGPSTGELFF,TGCGCCAACGGACTAGCGGGAGGGCCCAGCACCGGGGAGCTGTTTTTT
-,TRBV7-9,TRBJ2-2,-,CASSLAQSGTSLTGELFF,TGTGCCAGCAGCTTAGCCCAGTCCGGGACATCTCTCACCGGGGAGCTGTTTTTT
TRBD1,TRBV7-2,TRBJ1-2,few,CASILGGGVGYTF,TGTGCCAGCATCCTGGGAGGGGGCGTTGGCTACACCTTC
-,TRBV10-1,TRBJ2-7,-,CARPGLSYEQYF,TGCGCCAGGCCGGGACTGAGCTACGAGCAGTACTTC
TRBD1,TRBV11-2,TRBJ2-7,-,CASSLYRDSYEQYF,TGTGCCAGCAGCTTATACCGGGACAGCTACGAGCAGTACTTC
-,TRBV7-9,TRBJ2-5,-,CASSLVGVETQYF,TGTGCCAGCAGCTTAGTTGGGGTCGAGACCCAGTACTTC
-,TRBV5-5,TRBJ1-1,-,CASSPAGPPNTEAFF,TGTGCCAGCAGCCCCGCCGGGCCCCCGAACACTGAAGCTTTCTTT
TRBD2,TRBV12-5,TRBJ2-1,-,CASGQISGFFPNEQFF,TGTGCTAGTGGTCAAATTAGCGGGTTCTTCCCGAATGAGCAGTTCTTC
-,TRBV7-7,TRBJ2-2,-,CAIKGAGELFF,TGTGCTATAAAGGGGGCCGGGGAGCTGTTTTTT
-,TRBV7-2,TRBJ1-1,few,CASSLEAGRNTEAFF,TGTGCCAGCAGCTTAGAGGCAGGCAGGAACACTGAAGCTTTCTTT
-,TRBV4-2,TRBJ2-3,-,CASSQERSPTDTQYF,TGTGCCAGCAGCCAAGAGCGGTCCCCCACAGATACGCAGTATTTT
TRBD2,TRBV11-2,TRBJ2-1,-,CASSWPPGGGDNEQFF,TGTGCCAGCAGCTGGCCCCCCGGCGGGGGGGACAATGAGCAGTTCTTC
-,TRBV7-6,TRBJ2-5,-,CASSLLPPGQIQAGTGKTQYF,TGTGCCAGCAGCTTATTGCCTCCGGGACAAATCCAGGCCGGGACTGGGAAGACCCAGTACTTC
TRBD1,TRBV30,TRBJ2-7,-,CAWGRDRDKQYF,TGTGCCTGGGGTAGGGACAGGGATAAGCAGTACTTC
-,TRBV7-3,TRBJ1-6,once,CASSLHGGNNSPLHF,TGTGCCAGCAGCTTACACGGGGGGAATAATTCACCCCTCCACTTT
TRBD2,TRBV13,TRBJ2-7,-,CASSLRTGIIGGYYEQYF,TGTGCCAGCAGCTTAAGAACGGGAATAATCGGGGGGTACTACGAGCAGTACTTC
-,TRBV30,TRBJ2-1,-,CAWAPSSYNEQFF,TGTGCCTGGGCCCCTAGCTCCTACAATGAGCAGTTCTTC
-,TRBV6-5,TRBJ2-5,-,CASSYSIRDQETQYF,TGTGCCAGCAGTTACTCGATAAGGGACCAAGAGACCCAGTACTTC
-,TRBV10-3,TRBJ1-1,few,CALPTENTEAFF,TGTGCCTTGCCGACAGAGAACACTGAAGCTTTCTTT
-,TRBV18,TRBJ1-2,few,CASSPGPAGFGYTF,TGTGCCAGCTCACCGGGACCGGCAGGGTTCGGCTACACCTTC
-,TRBV5-1,TRBJ1-4,-,CASSPGGLNEKLFF,TGCGCCAGCAGCCCCGGCGGGCTAAATGAAAAACTGTTTTTT
-,TRBV7-2,TRBJ2-3,once,CASTQYLYSPTDTQYF,TGTGCCAGCACCCAGTACCTTTACAGCCCCACAGATACGCAGTATTTT
-,TRBV15,TRBJ2-3,-,CATSRGPTDTQYF,TGTGCCACCAGCAGAGGTCCAACAGATACGCAGTATTTT
-,TRBV28,TRBJ1-5,-,CASSLRTDSLGRQPQHF,TGTGCCAGCAGTTTAAGGACAGATTCTTTGGGACGTCAGCCCCAGCATTTT
-,TRBV9,TRBJ2-5,few,CASSTGVLQETQYF,TGTGCCAGCAGCACCGGGGTCCTCCAAGAGACCCAGTACTTC
-,TRBV28,TRBJ1-6,once,CASSLPRQVSLHF,TGTGCCAGCAGTTTACCCAGGCAAGTAAGCCTCCACTTT
-,TRBV6-1,TRBJ2-3,-,CASSEVSGGGTDTQYF,TGTGCCAGCAGTGAAGTGTCTGGAGGTGGCACAGATACGCAGTATTTT
TRBD1,TRBV2,TRBJ1-5,-,CASSPPGQGSVSNQPQHF,TGTGCCAGCAGCCCCCCGGGACAGGGGTCGGTTAGCAATCAGCCCCAGCATTTT